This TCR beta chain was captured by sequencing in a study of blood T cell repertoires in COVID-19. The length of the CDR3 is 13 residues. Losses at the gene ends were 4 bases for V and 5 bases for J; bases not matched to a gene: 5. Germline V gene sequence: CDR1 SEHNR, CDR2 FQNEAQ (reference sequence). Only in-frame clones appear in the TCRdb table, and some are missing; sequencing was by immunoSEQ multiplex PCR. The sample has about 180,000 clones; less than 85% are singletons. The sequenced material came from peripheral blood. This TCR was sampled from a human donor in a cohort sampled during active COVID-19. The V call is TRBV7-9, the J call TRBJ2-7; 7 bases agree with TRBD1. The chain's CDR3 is CASSSTGEHEQYF. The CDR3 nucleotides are TGTGCCAGCAGCTCTACAGGGGAACACGAGCAGTACTTC.